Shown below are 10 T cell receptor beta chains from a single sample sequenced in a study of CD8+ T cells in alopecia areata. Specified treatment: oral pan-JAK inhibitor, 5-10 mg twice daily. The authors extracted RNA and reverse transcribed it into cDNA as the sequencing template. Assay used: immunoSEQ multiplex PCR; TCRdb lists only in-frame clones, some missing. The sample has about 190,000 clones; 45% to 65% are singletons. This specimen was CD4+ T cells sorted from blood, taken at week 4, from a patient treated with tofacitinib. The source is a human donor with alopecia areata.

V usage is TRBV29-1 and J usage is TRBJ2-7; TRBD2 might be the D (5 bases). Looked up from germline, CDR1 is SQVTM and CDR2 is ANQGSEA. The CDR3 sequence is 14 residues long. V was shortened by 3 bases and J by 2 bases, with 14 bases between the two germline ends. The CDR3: CSVDEGRGTYEQYF. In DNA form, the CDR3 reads TGCAGCGTTGATGAGGGTAGAGGAACCTACGAGCAGTACTTC.

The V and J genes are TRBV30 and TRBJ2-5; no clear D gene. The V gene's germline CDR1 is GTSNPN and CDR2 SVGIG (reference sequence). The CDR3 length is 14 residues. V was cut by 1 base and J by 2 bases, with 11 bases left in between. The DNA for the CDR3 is TGTGCCTGGAGTGGCCGGTGGGCTCAAGAGACCCAGTACTTC. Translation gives CAWSGRWAQETQYF.

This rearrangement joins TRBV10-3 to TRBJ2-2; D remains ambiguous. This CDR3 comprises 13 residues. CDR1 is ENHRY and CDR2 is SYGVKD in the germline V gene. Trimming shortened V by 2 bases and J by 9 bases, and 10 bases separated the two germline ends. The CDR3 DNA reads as TGTGCCATCAGTGAGGGCGACTCTAGGGAGCTGTTTTTT. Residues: CAISEGDSRELFF.

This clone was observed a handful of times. The CDR3 reads CASSLVAGSTEAFF. Written as DNA, the CDR3 is TGCGCCAGCAGCTTGGTCGCAGGAAGCACTGAAGCTTTCTTT. The rearrangement links TRBV5-1 to TRBJ1-1, with unresolved D. Germline values: CDR1 SGHRS, CDR2 YFSETQ. The CDR3 has 14 residues. The V gene lost 0 bases and the J gene lost 4 bases, with 10 bases spanning the gap.

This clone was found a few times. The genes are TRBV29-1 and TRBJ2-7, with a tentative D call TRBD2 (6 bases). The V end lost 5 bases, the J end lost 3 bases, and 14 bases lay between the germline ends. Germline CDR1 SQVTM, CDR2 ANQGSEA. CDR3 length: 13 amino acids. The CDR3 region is CSVMGQGGYEQYF. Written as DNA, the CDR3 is TGCAGCGTTATGGGTCAGGGAGGCTACGAGCAGTACTTC.

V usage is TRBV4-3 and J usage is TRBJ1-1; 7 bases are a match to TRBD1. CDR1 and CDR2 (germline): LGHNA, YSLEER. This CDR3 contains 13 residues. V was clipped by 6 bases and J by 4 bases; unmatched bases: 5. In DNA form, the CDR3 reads TGCGCCAGCAGAGCAGGGACAGCCACTGAAGCTTTCTTT. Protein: CASRAGTATEAFF.

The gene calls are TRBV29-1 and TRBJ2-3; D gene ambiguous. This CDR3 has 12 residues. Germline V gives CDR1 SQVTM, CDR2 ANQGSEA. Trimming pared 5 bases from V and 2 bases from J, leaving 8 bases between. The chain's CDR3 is CSVHTSTDTQYF. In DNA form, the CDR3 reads TGCAGCGTTCACACCTCCACAGATACGCAGTATTTT.

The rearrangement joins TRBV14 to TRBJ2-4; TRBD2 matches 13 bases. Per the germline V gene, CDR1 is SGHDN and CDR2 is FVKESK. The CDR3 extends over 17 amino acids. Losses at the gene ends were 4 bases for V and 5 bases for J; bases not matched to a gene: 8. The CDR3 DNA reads TGTGCCAGCAGCCCCCTAGGGACTAGCGGGAAGGAAAACATTCAGTACTTC. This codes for CASSPLGTSGKENIQYF.

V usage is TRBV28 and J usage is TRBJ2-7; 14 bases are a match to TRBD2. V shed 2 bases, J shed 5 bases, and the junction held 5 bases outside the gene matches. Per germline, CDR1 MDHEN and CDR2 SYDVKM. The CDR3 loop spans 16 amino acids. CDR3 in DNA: TGTGCCAGCAGTTTAGGGACTAGCGGGAGTAGAAACGAGCAGTACTTC. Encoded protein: CASSLGTSGSRNEQYF.

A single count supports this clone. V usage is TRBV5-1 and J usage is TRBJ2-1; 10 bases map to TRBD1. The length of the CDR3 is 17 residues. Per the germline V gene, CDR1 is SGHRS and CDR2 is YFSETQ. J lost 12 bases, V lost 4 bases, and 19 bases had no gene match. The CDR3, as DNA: TGCGCCAGCAGCGCGGGACAGGGGCCGATCCGGGCAATCGGGCAGTTCTTC. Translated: CASSAGQGPIRAIGQFF.